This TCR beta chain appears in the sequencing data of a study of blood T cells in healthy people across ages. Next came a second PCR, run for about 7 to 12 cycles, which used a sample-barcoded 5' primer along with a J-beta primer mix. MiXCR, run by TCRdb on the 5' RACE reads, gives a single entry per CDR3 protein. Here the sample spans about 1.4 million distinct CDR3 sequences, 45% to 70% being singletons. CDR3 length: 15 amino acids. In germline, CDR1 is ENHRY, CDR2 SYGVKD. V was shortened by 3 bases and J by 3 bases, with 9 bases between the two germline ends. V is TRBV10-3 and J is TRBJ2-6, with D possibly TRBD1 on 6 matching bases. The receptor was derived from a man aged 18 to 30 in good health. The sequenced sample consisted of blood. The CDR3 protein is CAISEGGDGANVLTF. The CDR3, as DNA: TGTGCCATCAGTGAAGGGGGAGATGGGGCCAACGTCCTGACTTTC.